This TCR beta chain comes out of a study of cytomegalovirus exposure and HLA in healthy donors. Study context: The 95 to 150 validation repertoires were produced on the same platform as the roughly 670 repertoires of the first cohort. This was reported in a later analysis.

The table came from immunoSEQ multiplex PCR; TCRdb's copy has only in-frame clones and leaves some out. The sample has about 60,000 clones, roughly 93% seen once. The CDR3 length is 13 residues. V lost 2 bases and J 2 bases, leaving 5 bases between the germline ends. Germline V lookup: CDR1 SGHTS, CDR2 YDEGEE. Separation from the approximately 720-subject first cohort characterized the 120-subject validation cohort, to which the donors belonged. The sample comprised PBMCs. The TCR originated in a woman younger than 30 in good health and CMV-seronegative. The chain has TRBV5-8 and TRBJ1-5, with D perhaps matching TRBD1 (5 bases). The chain's CDR3 is CASSLQGNQPQHF. CDR3 DNA: TGTGCCAGCAGCTTACAGGGCAATCAGCCCCAGCATTTT. The whole variable domain, filled in from reference TRBV5-8 and TRBJ1-5, reads EAGVTQSPTHLIKTRGQQATLRCSPISGHTSVYWYQQALGLGLQFLLWYDEGEERNRGNFPPRFSGRQFPNYSSELNVNALELEDSALYLCASSLQGNQPQHFGDGTRLSIL.